This entry features one T cell receptor (beta chain) sequence. This sample was included in a study of pediatric ulcerative colitis. CDR3 size: 14 residues. Germline trimming cut 7 bases from V and 1 base from J; bases unmatched to any gene: 5. From germline, CDR1 is SGHTA and CDR2 FQGNSA. One to two pinch biopsies were taken from the rectum during colonoscopy. The protocol was immunoSEQ multiplex PCR, while the TCRdb copy is restricted to in-frame clones and leaves out a portion. Among tens of thousands of clones listed, 75% were seen once. The chain has TRBV7-2 and TRBJ2-7; 9 nucleotides align to TRBD2. Source material: gut tissue. This TCR derives from a boy aged 5-17 years with severe ulcerative colitis. The DNA of the CDR3 is TGTGCCAGCAAGCGGGGGGTTTCTTCCTACGAGCAGTACTTC. Translation: CASKRGVSSYEQYF.